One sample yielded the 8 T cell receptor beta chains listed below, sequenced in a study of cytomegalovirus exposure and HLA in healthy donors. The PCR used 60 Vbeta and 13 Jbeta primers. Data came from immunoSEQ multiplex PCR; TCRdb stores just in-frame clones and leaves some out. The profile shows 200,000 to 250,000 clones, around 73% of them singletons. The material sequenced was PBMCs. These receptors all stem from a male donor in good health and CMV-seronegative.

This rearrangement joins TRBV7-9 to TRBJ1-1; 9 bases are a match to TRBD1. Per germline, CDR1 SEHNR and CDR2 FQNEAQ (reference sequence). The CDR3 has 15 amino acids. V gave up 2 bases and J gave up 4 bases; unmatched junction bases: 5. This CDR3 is CASSLRGQGSTEAFF. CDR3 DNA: TGTGCCAGCAGCTTACGAGGACAGGGGAGCACTGAAGCTTTCTTT. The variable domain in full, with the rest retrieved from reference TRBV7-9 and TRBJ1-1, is DTGVSQNPRHKITKRGQNVTFRCDPISEHNRLYWYRQTLGQGPEFLTYFQNEAQLEKSRLLSDRFSAERPKGSFSTLEIQRTEQGDSAMYLCASSLRGQGSTEAFFGQGTRLTVV.

The CDR3 sequence is CAWSDGQGGHTGELFF. The CDR3 DNA is TGTGCCTGGAGCGATGGACAGGGGGGTCACACCGGGGAGCTGTTTTTT. The gene calls are TRBV30 and TRBJ2-2, with 10 bases matching TRBD1. V was pared by 3 bases and J by 3 bases, with 7 bases of the junction left unmatched. CDR3 size: 16 residues. Germline-derived CDR1 and CDR2 are GTSNPN and SVGIG (reference sequence).

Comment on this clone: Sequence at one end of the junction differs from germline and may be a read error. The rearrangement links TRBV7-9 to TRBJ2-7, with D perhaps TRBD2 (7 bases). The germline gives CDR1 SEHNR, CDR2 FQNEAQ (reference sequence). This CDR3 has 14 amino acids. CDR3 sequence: CSSSLEGGAYEQYF. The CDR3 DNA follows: TGTTCCAGCAGCTTAGAGGGGGGGGCTTACGAGCAGTACTTC.

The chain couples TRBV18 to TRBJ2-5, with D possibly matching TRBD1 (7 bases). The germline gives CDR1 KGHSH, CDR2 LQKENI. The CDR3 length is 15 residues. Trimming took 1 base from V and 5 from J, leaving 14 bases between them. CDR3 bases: TGTGCCAGCTCACCACAGGAGGGGGCGAGGGAGACCCAGTACTTC. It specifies CASSPQEGARETQYF. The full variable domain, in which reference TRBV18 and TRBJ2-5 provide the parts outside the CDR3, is NAGVMQNPRHLVRRRGQEARLRCSPMKGHSHVYWYRQLPEEGLKFMVYLQKENIIDESGMPKERFSAEFPKEGPSILRIQQVVRGDSAAYFCASSPQEGARETQYFGPGTRLLVL.

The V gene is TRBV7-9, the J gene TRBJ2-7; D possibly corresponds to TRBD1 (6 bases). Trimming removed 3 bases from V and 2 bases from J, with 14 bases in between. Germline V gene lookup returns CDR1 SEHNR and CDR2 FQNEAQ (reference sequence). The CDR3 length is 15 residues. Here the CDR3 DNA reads TGTGCCAGCAGCTTTCGACAGGATTCCACCTACGAGCAGTACTTC. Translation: CASSFRQDSTYEQYF.

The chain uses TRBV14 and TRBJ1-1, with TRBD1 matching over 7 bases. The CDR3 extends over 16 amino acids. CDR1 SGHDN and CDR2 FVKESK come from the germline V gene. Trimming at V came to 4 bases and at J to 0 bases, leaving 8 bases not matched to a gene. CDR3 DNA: TGTGCCAGCAGCCCACGACAGGGCGGCATGAACACTGAAGCTTTCTTT. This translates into CASSPRQGGMNTEAFF. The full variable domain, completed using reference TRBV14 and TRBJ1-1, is EAGVTQFPSHSVIEKGQTVTLRCDPISGHDNLYWYRRVMGKEIKFLLHFVKESKQDESGMPNNRFLAERTGGTYSTLKVQPAELEDSGVYFCASSPRQGGMNTEAFFGQGTRLTVV.

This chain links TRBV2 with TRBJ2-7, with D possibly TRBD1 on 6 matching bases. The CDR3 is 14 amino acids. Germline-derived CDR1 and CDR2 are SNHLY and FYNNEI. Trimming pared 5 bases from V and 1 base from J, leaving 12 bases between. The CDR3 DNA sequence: TGTGCCAGCAGTACCCACGGACAGTCCTACGAGCAGTACTTC. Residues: CASSTHGQSYEQYF. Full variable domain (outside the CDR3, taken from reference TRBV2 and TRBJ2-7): EPEVTQTPSHQVTQMGQEVILRCVPISNHLYFYWYRQILGQKVEFLVSFYNNEISEKSEIFDDQFSVERPDGSNFTLKIRSTKLEDSAMYFCASSTHGQSYEQYFGPGTRLTVT.

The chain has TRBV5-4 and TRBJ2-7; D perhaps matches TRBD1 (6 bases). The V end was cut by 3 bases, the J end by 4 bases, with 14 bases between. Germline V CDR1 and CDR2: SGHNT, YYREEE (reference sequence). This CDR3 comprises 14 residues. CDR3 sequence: CASSSGHTEYEQYF. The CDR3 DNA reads TGTGCCAGCAGCTCGGGACATACGGAATACGAGCAGTACTTC.